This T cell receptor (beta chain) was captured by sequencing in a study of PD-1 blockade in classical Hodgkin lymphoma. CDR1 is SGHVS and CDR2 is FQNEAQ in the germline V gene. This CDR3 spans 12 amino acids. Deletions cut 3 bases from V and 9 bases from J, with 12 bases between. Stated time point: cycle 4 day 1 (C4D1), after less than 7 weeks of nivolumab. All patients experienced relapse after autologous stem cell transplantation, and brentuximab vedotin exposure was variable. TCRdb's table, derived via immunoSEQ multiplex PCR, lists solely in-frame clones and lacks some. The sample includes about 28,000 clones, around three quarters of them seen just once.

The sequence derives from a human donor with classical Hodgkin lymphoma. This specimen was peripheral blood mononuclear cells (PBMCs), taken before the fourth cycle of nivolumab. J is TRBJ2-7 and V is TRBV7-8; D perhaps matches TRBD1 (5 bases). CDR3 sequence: CASSLSFQGQYF. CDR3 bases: TGTGCCAGCAGCTTGAGTTTTCAGGGGCAGTACTTC.